The 3 T cell receptor beta chains below come from one sample, sequenced in a study of cytomegalovirus exposure and HLA in healthy donors. PCR primers comprised 60 Vbeta and 13 Jbeta primers. Clones were sequenced by immunoSEQ multiplex PCR, and TCRdb holds only the in-frame ones, with some missing. The sample has about 96,000 clones, 65% to 80% seen once. The sequencing sample was made of PBMCs. Receptors originate from a female donor in good health and CMV-seropositive.

This clone was recorded a few times. This sequence joins TRBV7-9 and TRBJ2-2; TRBD1 matches 7 bases. Germline V lookup: CDR1 SEHNR, CDR2 FQNEAQ (reference sequence). Trimming at V came to 3 bases and at J to 6 bases, leaving 4 bases not matched to a gene. CDR3 size: 14 residues. In nucleotides, the CDR3 is TGTGCCAGCAGCTTGGACAGGTGGGCCGGGGAGCTGTTTTTT. Its translation is CASSLDRWAGELFF.

V usage is TRBV15 and J usage is TRBJ2-1; D gene uncertain. The CDR3 contains 13 residues. Per the germline V gene, CDR1 is LNHNV and CDR2 is YYDKDF (reference sequence). Between the trimmed V and J ends, which lost 2 bases and 5 bases, there was a span of 7 bases. The CDR3 DNA is TGTGCCACCAGCAGACCTCCCGACAATGAGCAGTTCTTC. It codes for CATSRPPDNEQFF.

The chain joins TRBV7-2 to TRBJ2-6, with TRBD1 as a possible D gene (6 bases). Germline loops: CDR1 SGHTA, CDR2 FQGNSA. Trimming removed 5 bases from V and 3 bases from J, with 11 bases in between. This CDR3 is 15 amino acids long. The CDR3 region is CASSNQGIGANVLTF. The CDR3 DNA follows: TGTGCCAGCAGCAATCAGGGGATTGGGGCCAACGTCCTGACTTTC.